This record covers a single T cell receptor (beta chain). Its antigen is unidentified. This record belongs to a study of vaccination effects on CD4 cells after COVID-19. Assay used: immunoSEQ multiplex PCR; TCRdb lists only in-frame clones, some missing. The table lists 35,000 to 45,000 clones, around 77% of them singletons, with roughly 10% in the top ten. Germline-derived CDR1 and CDR2 are LGHNA and YSLEER. The CDR3 length is 16 residues. With 4 bases clipped from V and 2 bases from J, the junction kept 10 bases outside the gene matches. Sequencing in the ViraFEST assay came after antigen-specific CD4+ T cells had been expanded with viral peptide pools, which were used to stimulate PBMC. Having been cultured for 10 days, the cells underwent CD4+ T cell isolation. People in the vaccine group had not been infected with SARS-CoV-2 before, and their nucleocapsid antibodies were negative.

Here the sequenced sample was CD4+ T cells from PBMCs cultured with SARS-CoV-2 spike peptides, taken before COVID-19 vaccination. This clonotype originated in a human donor who received a COVID-19 vaccine. The chain is built from TRBV4-3 and TRBJ1-2; 7 bases align to TRBD1. The DNA for the CDR3 is TGCGCCAGCAGCCGCATAGGACAGGCCGGGAACTATGGCTACACCTTC. Residues: CASSRIGQAGNYGYTF.